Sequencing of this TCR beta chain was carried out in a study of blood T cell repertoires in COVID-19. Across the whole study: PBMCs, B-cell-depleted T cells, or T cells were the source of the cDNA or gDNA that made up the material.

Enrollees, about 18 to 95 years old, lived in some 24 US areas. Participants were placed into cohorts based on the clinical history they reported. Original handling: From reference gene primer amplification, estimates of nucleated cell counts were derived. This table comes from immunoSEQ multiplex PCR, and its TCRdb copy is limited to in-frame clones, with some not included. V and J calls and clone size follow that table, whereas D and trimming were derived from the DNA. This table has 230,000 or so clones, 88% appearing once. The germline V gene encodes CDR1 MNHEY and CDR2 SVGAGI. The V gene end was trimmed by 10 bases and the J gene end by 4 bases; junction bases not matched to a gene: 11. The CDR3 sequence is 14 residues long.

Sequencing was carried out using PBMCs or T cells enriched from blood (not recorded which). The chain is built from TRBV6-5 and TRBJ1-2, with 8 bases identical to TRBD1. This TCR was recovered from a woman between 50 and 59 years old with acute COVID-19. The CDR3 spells CAIRGQRGSYGYTF. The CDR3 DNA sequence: TGTGCCATCAGGGGGCAGAGAGGTAGCTATGGCTACACCTTC.